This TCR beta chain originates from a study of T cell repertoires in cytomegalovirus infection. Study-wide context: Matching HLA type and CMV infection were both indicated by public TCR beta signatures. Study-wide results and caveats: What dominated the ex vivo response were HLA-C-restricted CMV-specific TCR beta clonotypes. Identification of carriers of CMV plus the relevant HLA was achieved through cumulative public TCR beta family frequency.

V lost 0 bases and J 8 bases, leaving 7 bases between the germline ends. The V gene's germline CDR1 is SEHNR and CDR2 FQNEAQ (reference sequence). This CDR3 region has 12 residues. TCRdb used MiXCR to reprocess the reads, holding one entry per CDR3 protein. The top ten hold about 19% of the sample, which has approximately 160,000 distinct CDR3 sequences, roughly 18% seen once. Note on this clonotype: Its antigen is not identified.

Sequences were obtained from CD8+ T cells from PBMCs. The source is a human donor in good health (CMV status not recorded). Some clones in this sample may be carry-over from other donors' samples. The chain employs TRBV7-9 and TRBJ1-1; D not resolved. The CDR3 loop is CASSLARPEAFF. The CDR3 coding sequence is TGTGCCAGCAGCTTAGCTCGACCAGAAGCTTTCTTT. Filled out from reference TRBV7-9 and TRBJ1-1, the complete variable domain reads DTGVSQNPRHKITKRGQNVTFRCDPISEHNRLYWYRQTLGQGPEFLTYFQNEAQLEKSRLLSDRFSAERPKGSFSTLEIQRTEQGDSAMYLCASSLARPEAFFGQGTRLTVV.